A single sample gave rise to the 8 T cell receptor beta chains below, sequenced in a study of blood T cell repertoires in COVID-19. Sequencing used immunoSEQ multiplex PCR; TCRdb keeps in-frame clones, though not all of them. This table holds 150,000 or so clones, 87% found once. The sequenced sample consisted of peripheral blood. These receptors all come from a man at least 80 years old with acute or convalescent COVID-19.

The chain couples TRBV19 to TRBJ2-5; 8 positions agree with TRBD2. Trimming removed 4 bases from V and 5 bases from J; junction bases left unmatched: 12. This CDR3 has 16 residues. The germline V gene has CDR1 LNHDA and CDR2 SQIVND (reference sequence). The DNA for the CDR3 is TGTGCCAGTAGTAATAGGGCTAGCGGGTCATGGGAGACCCAGTACTTC. It yields the protein CASSNRASGSWETQYF. Variable domain in full (rest from reference TRBV19 and TRBJ2-5): DGGITQSPKYLFRKEGQNVTLSCEQNLNHDAMYWYRQDPGQGLRLIYYSQIVNDFQKGDIAEGYSVSREKKESFPLTVTSAQKNPTAFYLCASSNRASGSWETQYFGPGTRLLVL.

This rearrangement joins TRBV28 to TRBJ2-3; D gene unclear. Trimming left V 8 bases short and J 2 bases short, with 5 bases between. Germline values: CDR1 MDHEN, CDR2 SYDVKM. This CDR3 spans 11 amino acids. CDR3 coding DNA: TGTGCCAGCCAGTCCACAGATACGCAGTATTTT. Its translation is CASQSTDTQYF.

This clone has more than one count but fewer than ten. CDR3 sequence reads: CASSLRGRPPSGNTIYF. CDR3 bases: TGTGCCAGCAGCTTACGGGGAAGGCCCCCCTCTGGAAACACCATATATTTT. This chain uses TRBV7-9 with TRBJ1-3; D call uncertain. Per germline, CDR1 SEHNR and CDR2 FQNEAQ (reference sequence). V lost 2 bases and J lost 0, with 14 bases in between. This CDR3 spans 17 amino acids.

The genes are TRBV3-1 (or the pseudogene TRBV3-2) and TRBJ1-6; D gene uncertain. CDR1 is LGHDT and CDR2 is YNNKEL in the germline V gene (reference sequence). Trimming shortened V by 6 bases and J by 10 bases, and 16 bases separated the two germline ends. The CDR3 contains 14 residues. The CDR3 coding sequence is TGTGCCAGCAGTCCTGACAATCCGGGGTCACCCCTCCACTTT. It codes for CASSPDNPGSPLHF.

The chain couples TRBV5-1 to TRBJ2-5, with TRBD2 matching 10 bases. V lost 4 bases to trimming and J lost 4 bases; unmatched junction nucleotides: 7. There are 15 residues in the CDR3. The germline V gene encodes CDR1 SGHRS and CDR2 YFSETQ. CDR3 in amino acids: CASSPPRTSGETQYF. The CDR3 coding sequence is TGCGCCAGCAGCCCCCCCCGGACTAGCGGAGAGACCCAGTACTTC.

The V gene is TRBV10-3, the J gene TRBJ2-2, with 11 bases that match TRBD2. J lost 4 bases, V lost 10 bases, and 11 bases had no gene match. This CDR3 comprises 16 residues. Germline V gives CDR1 ENHRY, CDR2 SYGVKD. The DNA of the CDR3 is TGTGCCACAGAACTGCAGGGGACTAGCGGCACCGGGGAGCTGTTTTTT. Protein sequence: CATELQGTSGTGELFF.

CDR3 nucleotide sequence: TGTGCCATAAAACCGGGACTCATTTTTAACTATGGCTACACCTTC. Protein product: CAIKPGLIFNYGYTF. The chain combines TRBV28 with TRBJ1-2; TRBD1 might be the D (5 bases). Germline CDR1 and CDR2: MDHEN and SYDVKM. CDR3 length: 15 amino acids. V lost 10 bases and J 1 base, leaving 19 bases between the germline ends.

The V gene is TRBV29-1, the J gene TRBJ2-7, with a possible D match to TRBD1 (6 bases). Germline assignment: CDR1 SQVTM and CDR2 ANQGSEA. The V end was cut by 3 bases, the J end by 5 bases, with 11 bases between. The CDR3 contains 12 residues. The CDR3 region is CSVERGGNEQYF. DNA of the CDR3: TGCAGCGTTGAGAGAGGGGGTAACGAGCAGTACTTC.